This TCR beta chain came from a study of shared clonotypes between healthy human individuals. Regarding the study as a whole: Researchers found naive subsets generally carried larger estimated richness than memory subsets.

Here immunoSEQ multiplex PCR was the method, and the copy in TCRdb shows in-frame clones only, minus some. The profile covers 550,000 to 850,000 clones, with over 55% appearing a single time and less than 2% taken by the ten largest. Germline-derived CDR1 and CDR2 are MNHNS and SASEGT. This CDR3 has 13 residues. In regard to this clone: Its antigen is currently unknown. One end of the junction does not line up with germline, which may come from a read error.

The receptor was derived from a woman between 25 and 40 years old in good health. Sequencing input: memory CD4+ T cells sorted from blood. Described subset: CD45RA-negative fraction. The genes are TRBV6-1 and TRBJ2-2; D is uncertain. CDR3 DNA sequence: TGTGCCGGCAGCTCCGGTGAGGTCGGGGAGCTGTTTTTT. It specifies CAGSSGEVGELFF.